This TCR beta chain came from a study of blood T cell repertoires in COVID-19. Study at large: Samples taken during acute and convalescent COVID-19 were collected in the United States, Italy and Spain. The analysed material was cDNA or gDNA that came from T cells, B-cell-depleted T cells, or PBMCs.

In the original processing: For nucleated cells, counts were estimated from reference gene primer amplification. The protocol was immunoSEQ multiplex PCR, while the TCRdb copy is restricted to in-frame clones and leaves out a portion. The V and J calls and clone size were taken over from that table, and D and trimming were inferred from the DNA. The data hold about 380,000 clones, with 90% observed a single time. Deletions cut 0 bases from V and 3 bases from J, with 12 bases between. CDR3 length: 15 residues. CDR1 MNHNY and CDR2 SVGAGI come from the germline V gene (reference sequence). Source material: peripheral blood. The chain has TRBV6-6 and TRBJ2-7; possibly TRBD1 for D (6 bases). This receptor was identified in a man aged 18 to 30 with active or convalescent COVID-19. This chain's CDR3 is CASSYSQGQDYEQYF. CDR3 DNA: TGTGCCAGCAGTTACTCCCAGGGGCAGGACTACGAGCAGTACTTC.